This is a list of T cell receptor beta chains from one sample in a study of blood T cells in healthy people across ages. TCRdb analysed the 5' RACE reads with MiXCR anew, one entry per CDR3 protein. The sample shows about 930,000 distinct CDR3 sequences, about 28% of them seen only once. These data also featured in a second study, about T cells of mothers and their children.

Sequencing was done on a sample of blood. The receptors shown here come from a woman in her forties in good health. Each CDR3 is given with its conserved first and last residue. Fields, in order: D gene, clone size, V gene, J gene, CDR3 protein, CDR3 DNA. The D gene is left open where the match is weak. Rows may omit the clone size; those that give it use once, few, many or a size class.

d_gene: TRBD1; abundance: few; v_gene: TRBV5-1; j_gene: TRBJ2-4; CDR3aa: CASSSAQGENIQYF; CDR3nt: TGCGCCAGCAGCTCTGCTCAGGGGGAAAACATTCAGTACTTC
d_gene: -; abundance: few; v_gene: TRBV28; j_gene: TRBJ1-1; CDR3aa: CASILRGIPEAFF; CDR3nt: TGTGCCAGCATTCTAAGGGGTATACCTGAAGCTTTCTTT
d_gene: -; abundance: -; v_gene: TRBV5-1; j_gene: TRBJ1-1; CDR3aa: CASSFPGSFTEAFF; CDR3nt: TGCGCCAGCAGCTTTCCGGGTTCGTTCACTGAAGCTTTCTTT
d_gene: -; abundance: many; v_gene: TRBV14; j_gene: TRBJ2-4; CDR3aa: CASSQDHGIGNIQYF; CDR3nt: TGTGCCAGCAGCCAAGATCACGGTATTGGGAACATTCAGTACTTC
d_gene: TRBD2; abundance: -; v_gene: TRBV7-2; j_gene: TRBJ2-5; CDR3aa: CASSSWTSGTGTQYF; CDR3nt: TGTGCCAGCAGCTCTTGGACTAGCGGGACGGGGACCCAGTACTTC
d_gene: -; abundance: -; v_gene: TRBV29-1; j_gene: TRBJ1-5; CDR3aa: CSVEGGDNQPQHF; CDR3nt: TGCAGCGTTGAAGGCGGCGACAATCAGCCCCAGCATTTT
d_gene: -; abundance: few; v_gene: TRBV28; j_gene: TRBJ1-1; CDR3aa: CASSLRFEAFF; CDR3nt: TGTGCCAGCAGTTTACGGTTTGAAGCTTTCTTT
d_gene: -; abundance: many; v_gene: TRBV2; j_gene: TRBJ1-1; CDR3aa: CASSVQPNTEAFF; CDR3nt: TGTGCCAGCAGTGTACAGCCGAACACTGAAGCTTTCTTT
d_gene: TRBD1; abundance: many; v_gene: TRBV28; j_gene: TRBJ2-6; CDR3aa: CASRPGQGAPGANVLTF; CDR3nt: TGTGCCAGCCGACCGGGACAGGGGGCCCCCGGGGCCAACGTCCTGACTTTC
d_gene: TRBD1; abundance: -; v_gene: TRBV15; j_gene: TRBJ1-2; CDR3aa: CATSSGQVTYGYTF; CDR3nt: TGTGCCACCAGCTCGGGACAGGTTACCTATGGCTACACCTTC
d_gene: -; abundance: -; v_gene: TRBV7-8; j_gene: TRBJ2-3; CDR3aa: CASTSWRDFEDTQYF; CDR3nt: TGTGCCAGCACCAGCTGGCGGGACTTCGAAGATACGCAGTATTTT
d_gene: -; abundance: few; v_gene: TRBV9; j_gene: TRBJ1-1; CDR3aa: CASSIPTDNMNTEAFF; CDR3nt: TGTGCCAGCAGCATCCCGACCGACAACATGAACACTGAAGCTTTCTTT
d_gene: TRBD2; abundance: few; v_gene: TRBV20-1; j_gene: TRBJ2-3; CDR3aa: CSARASGGAGGTDTQYF; CDR3nt: TGCAGTGCTAGGGCTAGCGGGGGGGCCGGTGGCACAGATACGCAGTATTTT
d_gene: -; abundance: -; v_gene: TRBV20-1; j_gene: TRBJ1-5; CDR3aa: CSASARVGQPQHF; CDR3nt: TGCAGTGCTAGCGCCAGGGTAGGTCAGCCCCAGCATTTT
d_gene: -; abundance: -; v_gene: TRBV7-2; j_gene: TRBJ1-6; CDR3aa: CASSLPGYNSPLHF; CDR3nt: TGTGCCAGCAGCTTACCAGGATATAATTCACCCCTCCACTTT
d_gene: -; abundance: many; v_gene: TRBV4-3; j_gene: TRBJ1-5; CDR3aa: CASSQDERQPQHF; CDR3nt: TGCGCCAGCAGCCAAGATGAGCGGCAGCCCCAGCATTTT
d_gene: TRBD1; abundance: -; v_gene: TRBV7-9; j_gene: TRBJ1-2; CDR3aa: CASSLPRRTGGSGAYTF; CDR3nt: TGTGCCAGCAGCTTACCCCGTCGGACAGGGGGCTCCGGAGCCTACACCTTC
d_gene: -; abundance: few; v_gene: TRBV29-1; j_gene: TRBJ2-5; CDR3aa: CSVQQETQYF; CDR3nt: TGCAGCGTGCAACAAGAGACCCAGTACTTC
d_gene: TRBD2; abundance: -; v_gene: TRBV7-6; j_gene: TRBJ2-1; CDR3aa: CASSGLVPEQFF; CDR3nt: TGTGCCAGCAGCGGACTAGTTCCTGAGCAGTTCTTC
d_gene: TRBD1; abundance: -; v_gene: TRBV29-1; j_gene: TRBJ1-5; CDR3aa: CSVETGGQGSNQPQHF; CDR3nt: TGCAGCGTTGAAACAGGGGGCCAGGGGAGCAATCAGCCCCAGCATTTT
d_gene: -; abundance: -; v_gene: TRBV6-6; j_gene: TRBJ2-7; CDR3aa: CASNTGTWRYF; CDR3nt: TGTGCCAGCAATACAGGGACTTGGCGGTACTTC
d_gene: -; abundance: -; v_gene: TRBV20-1; j_gene: TRBJ1-1; CDR3aa: CSARDQCTEAFF; CDR3nt: TGCAGTGCTAGAGATCAGTGTACTGAAGCTTTCTTT
d_gene: -; abundance: -; v_gene: TRBV9; j_gene: TRBJ1-2; CDR3aa: CASSVALRDTSYGYTF; CDR3nt: TGTGCCAGCAGCGTAGCTCTCCGGGACACGAGCTATGGCTACACCTTC
d_gene: -; abundance: -; v_gene: TRBV18; j_gene: TRBJ1-1; CDR3aa: CASSPNPEPFEAFF; CDR3nt: TGTGCCAGCTCACCAAACCCCGAGCCCTTTGAAGCTTTCTTT
d_gene: -; abundance: few; v_gene: TRBV7-2; j_gene: TRBJ1-6; CDR3aa: CASSNAGANSPLHF; CDR3nt: TGTGCCAGCAGCAACGCAGGGGCGAATTCACCCCTCCACTTT
d_gene: TRBD1; abundance: many; v_gene: TRBV4-1; j_gene: TRBJ2-7; CDR3aa: CASSQEAGTVNYEQYF; CDR3nt: TGCGCCAGCAGCCAAGAGGCCGGGACAGTGAACTACGAGCAGTACTTC
d_gene: TRBD1; abundance: few; v_gene: TRBV20-1; j_gene: TRBJ1-5; CDR3aa: CSARQGAQNQPQHF; CDR3nt: TGCAGTGCGAGGCAGGGGGCGCAAAATCAGCCCCAGCATTTT
d_gene: -; abundance: many; v_gene: TRBV10-2; j_gene: TRBJ2-6; CDR3aa: CASRWGYSSGANVLTF; CDR3nt: TGCGCCAGCAGGTGGGGATACAGCTCTGGGGCCAACGTCCTGACTTTC
d_gene: -; abundance: -; v_gene: TRBV6-5; j_gene: TRBJ1-2; CDR3aa: CASSDQQANYGYTF; CDR3nt: TGTGCCAGCAGTGACCAACAGGCCAACTATGGCTACACCTTC
d_gene: TRBD1; abundance: -; v_gene: TRBV5-1; j_gene: TRBJ1-2; CDR3aa: CAGSLGQGTGGYTF; CDR3nt: TGCGCCGGCAGCTTGGGACAGGGTACGGGCGGCTACACCTTC
d_gene: TRBD2; abundance: few; v_gene: TRBV12-3/TRBV12-4; j_gene: TRBJ2-3; CDR3aa: CASTLGGGGASDTQYF; CDR3nt: TGTGCCAGCACCCTGGGGGGCGGGGGGGCCTCAGATACGCAGTATTTT
d_gene: -; abundance: few; v_gene: TRBV12-3/TRBV12-4; j_gene: TRBJ1-1; CDR3aa: CASSLGGLEAFF; CDR3nt: TGTGCCAGCAGTTTGGGGGGCCTGGAAGCTTTCTTT
d_gene: TRBD1; abundance: few; v_gene: TRBV27; j_gene: TRBJ2-2; CDR3aa: CASSTRQGTTGELFF; CDR3nt: TGTGCCAGCAGTACCCGACAGGGGACCACCGGGGAGCTGTTTTTT
d_gene: -; abundance: -; v_gene: TRBV20-1; j_gene: TRBJ2-3; CDR3aa: CSVPEPWGTDTQYF; CDR3nt: TGCAGTGTCCCAGAGCCGTGGGGCACAGATACGCAGTATTTT
d_gene: TRBD2; abundance: few; v_gene: TRBV28; j_gene: TRBJ2-1; CDR3aa: CASSLGTSGSNEQFF; CDR3nt: TGTGCCAGCAGTTTAGGGACTAGCGGGAGCAATGAGCAGTTCTTC
d_gene: -; abundance: few; v_gene: TRBV28; j_gene: TRBJ1-2; CDR3aa: CASSFVENYGYTF; CDR3nt: TGTGCCAGCAGTTTTGTTGAGAACTATGGCTACACCTTC
d_gene: -; abundance: -; v_gene: TRBV5-5; j_gene: TRBJ2-1; CDR3aa: CASSHRPYNEQFF; CDR3nt: TGTGCCAGCAGTCACCGGCCCTACAATGAGCAGTTCTTC
d_gene: TRBD2; abundance: -; v_gene: TRBV7-2; j_gene: TRBJ2-7; CDR3aa: CASSSQRGAYEQYF; CDR3nt: TGTGCCAGCAGCTCTCAGCGGGGGGCCTACGAGCAGTACTTC
d_gene: TRBD2; abundance: -; v_gene: TRBV9; j_gene: TRBJ2-1; CDR3aa: CASSAPFRVAGSYNEQFF; CDR3nt: TGTGCCAGCAGCGCCCCGTTTCGAGTAGCGGGGTCTTACAATGAGCAGTTCTTC
d_gene: -; abundance: many; v_gene: TRBV20-1; j_gene: TRBJ2-5; CDR3aa: CSAGDKETQYF; CDR3nt: TGCAGTGCTGGGGACAAGGAGACCCAGTACTTC